Included here is one T cell receptor beta chain sequence, with context. TCRdb's copy holds only in-frame clones and misses some; the assay was immunoSEQ multiplex PCR. Of roughly 230,000 clones in the sample, approximately 80% were seen once. CDR1 and CDR2 from the germline V gene are MGHRA and YSYEKL. Trimming removed 3 bases from V and 0 bases from J, with 12 bases in between. The CDR3 consists of 17 residues. The data belong to a study of blood T cell repertoires in COVID-19. Across the whole study: Specimens from acute and convalescent COVID-19 originated in the United States, Italy and Spain. In each case, the material was cDNA or gDNA derived from T cells, B-cell-depleted T cells, or PBMCs.

The clonotype was recovered from a woman in her forties or fifties with acute or convalescent COVID-19. The rearrangement joins TRBV4-1 to TRBJ2-6, with a weak D call TRBD2 (5 bases). Sequenced sample: peripheral blood. The DNA of the CDR3 is TGCGCCAGCAGCCAGATCTCCGGGAACTCTGGGGCCAACGTCCTGACTTTC. Translating gives CASSQISGNSGANVLTF.